This entry describes one TCR beta chain. Its antigen is still unknown. The donors were part of the roughly 130-subject validation cohort, which stood apart from the 666-subject first cohort. From germline, CDR1 is SGHRS and CDR2 YFSETQ. The CDR3 runs to 16 residues. The junction had 8 bases not matched to a gene; V was cut back by 5 bases and J by 5 bases. The sample comes from a study of cytomegalovirus exposure and HLA in healthy donors. General observations from the study: Cytomegalovirus association was listed for about 150 TCR beta chains. High specificity and sensitivity for cytomegalovirus status were reported for the classifier.

Only in-frame clones appear in the TCRdb table, and some are missing; sequencing was by immunoSEQ multiplex PCR. The sample holds 300,000 to 400,000 clones, roughly 87% seen once. The rearrangement joins TRBV5-1 to TRBJ2-5, with 14 bases fitting TRBD2. Sequenced material: PBMCs. The source of this sequence is a man younger than 45 in good health and CMV-seronegative. The CDR3 DNA reads as TGCGCCAGCAGTCAACCGGGACTAGCGGGGGAGGAGACCCAGTACTTC. Protein: CASSQPGLAGEETQYF.